This T cell receptor (beta chain) was sequenced during a study of beta chain features in type 1 diabetes. The wider study: Cell yields, gender and age were similar in healthy donors and patients. Study-wide points: Still unanswered here is whether HLA type influences TCRB rearrangement. A cDNA-based sequencing approach could over-represent cells with high TCR expression. Shorter TCRB CDR3s, moderately but significantly so, were found in Type 1 diabetes patients in all four CD4+ subsets.

The whole isolated RNA underwent reverse transcription, so sequencing captured expressed TCRB transcripts. On average, stem cell-like memory T cell samples had some 1 million reads. TCRdb's table, derived via immunoSEQ multiplex PCR, lists solely in-frame clones and lacks some. Among some 47,000 clones listed, approximately 43% were seen once. This clone has only a few counts. Its antigen is currently unknown. This CDR3 is built from 15 residues. The V gene's germline CDR1 is SGHNT and CDR2 YYREEE (reference sequence). V was cut by 3 bases and J by 5 bases, with 17 bases left in between. This receptor was taken from a young man with type 1 diabetes. V is TRBV5-4 and J is TRBJ2-5; D is possibly TRBD2 (6 bases). The specimen sequenced was stem cell memory CD4+ T cells from blood. Here the CDR3 reads CASSSKTGGVETQYF. The CDR3 nucleotides read TGTGCCAGCAGCTCAAAAACCGGAGGGGTGGAGACCCAGTACTTC. Full variable domain (outside the CDR3, taken from reference TRBV5-4 and TRBJ2-5): ETGVTQSPTHLIKTRGQQVTLRCSSQSGHNTVSWYQQALGQGPQFIFQYYREEENGRGNFPPRFSGLQFPNYSSELNVNALELDDSALYLCASSSKTGGVETQYFGPGTRLLVL.